What follows are 3 T cell receptor beta chains derived from one specimen sequenced in a study of T-cell reconstitution after alpha-beta-depleted transplantation in children. Unique molecular identifiers were incorporated into the prepared TCRbeta library. TCRdb passed the PCR reads through MiXCR, listing each CDR3 protein once. The sample yields over 400,000 distinct CDR3 sequences, over 40% seen once. The sample here was PBMCs, taken before TCRalphabeta/CD19-depleted stem cell transplant. All receptors come from a girl aged 2-10 years with aplastic anemia, due to receive a stem cell transplant.

This chain connects TRBV20-1 to TRBJ2-7; D remains unclear. In germline, CDR1 is DFQATT, CDR2 SNEGSKA (reference sequence). Trimming took 6 bases from V and 7 from J, leaving 13 bases between them. The CDR3 has 11 amino acids. For the CDR3, the DNA is TGCAGTGCGAAAGGGCCGGGTGAGCAGTACTTC. This encodes CSAKGPGEQYF.

The CDR3 sequence is CASSGASSHLRETQYF. For the CDR3, the DNA is TGTGCCAGCAGCGGAGCCAGTTCCCACCTACGGGAGACCCAGTACTTC. The chain combines TRBV5-5 with TRBJ2-5; D remains ambiguous. The V gene lost 4 bases and the J gene lost 5 bases, with 21 bases spanning the gap. There are 16 residues in the CDR3. CDR1 and CDR2 (germline): SGHKS, YYEKEE (reference sequence).

This chain links TRBV6-5 with TRBJ1-6; 9 positions agree with TRBD1. The CDR3 is 16 amino acids. The germline V gene encodes CDR1 MNHEY and CDR2 SVGAGI. Trimming cost V 2 bases and J 8 bases; bases outside gene matches: 7. The CDR3 loop reads CASSYVGDRADSPLHF. The CDR3 nucleotides are TGTGCCAGCAGTTACGTAGGGGACAGGGCGGATTCACCCCTCCACTTT.